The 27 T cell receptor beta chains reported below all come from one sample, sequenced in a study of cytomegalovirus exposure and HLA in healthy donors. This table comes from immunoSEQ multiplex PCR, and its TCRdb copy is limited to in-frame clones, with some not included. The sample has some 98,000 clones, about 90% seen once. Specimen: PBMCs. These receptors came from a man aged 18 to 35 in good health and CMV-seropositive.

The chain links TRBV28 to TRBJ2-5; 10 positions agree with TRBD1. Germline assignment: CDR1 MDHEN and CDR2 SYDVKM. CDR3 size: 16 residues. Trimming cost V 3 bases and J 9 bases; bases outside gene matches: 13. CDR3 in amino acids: CASSLPGQGSYAAQYF. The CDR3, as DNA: TGTGCCAGCAGTTTGCCGGGACAGGGGAGTTACGCGGCCCAGTACTTC.

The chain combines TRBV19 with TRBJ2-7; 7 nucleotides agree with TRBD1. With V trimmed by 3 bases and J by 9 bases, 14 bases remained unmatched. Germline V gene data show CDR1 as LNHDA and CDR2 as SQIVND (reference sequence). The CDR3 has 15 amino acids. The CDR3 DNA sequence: TGTGCCAGTAGTATTGCCGCACAGGGGTTTGGTGGGCAGTACTTC. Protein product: CASSIAAQGFGGQYF.

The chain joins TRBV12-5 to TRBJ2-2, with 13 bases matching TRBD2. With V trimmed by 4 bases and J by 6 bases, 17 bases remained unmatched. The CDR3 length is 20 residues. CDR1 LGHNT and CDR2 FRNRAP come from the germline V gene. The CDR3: CASGSTDRARTSGSSGELFF. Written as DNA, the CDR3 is TGTGCTAGTGGTTCTACCGACAGGGCCAGGACTAGCGGGAGTTCCGGGGAGCTGTTTTTT.

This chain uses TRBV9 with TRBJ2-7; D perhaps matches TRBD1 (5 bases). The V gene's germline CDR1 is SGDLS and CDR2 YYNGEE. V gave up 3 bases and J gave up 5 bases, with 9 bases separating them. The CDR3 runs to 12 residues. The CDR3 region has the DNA TGTGCCAGCAGCGGCAGGGCGAACGAGCAGTACTTC. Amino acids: CASSGRANEQYF.

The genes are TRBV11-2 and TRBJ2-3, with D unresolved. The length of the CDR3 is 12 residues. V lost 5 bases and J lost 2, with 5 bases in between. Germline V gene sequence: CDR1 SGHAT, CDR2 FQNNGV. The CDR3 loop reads CASSLYTDTQYF. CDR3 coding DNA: TGTGCCAGCAGCCTCTACACAGATACGCAGTATTTT. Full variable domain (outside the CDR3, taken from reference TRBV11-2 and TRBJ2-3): EAGVAQSPRYKIIEKRQSVAFWCNPISGHATLYWYQQILGQGPKLLIQFQNNGVVDDSQLPKDRFSAERLKGVDSTLKIQPAKLEDSAVYLCASSLYTDTQYFGPGTRLTVL.

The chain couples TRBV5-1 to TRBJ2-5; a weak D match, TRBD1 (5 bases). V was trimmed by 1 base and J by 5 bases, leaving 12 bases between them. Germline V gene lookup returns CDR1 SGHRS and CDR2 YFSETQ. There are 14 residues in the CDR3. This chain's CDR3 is CASSLQGSKETQYF. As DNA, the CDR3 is TGCGCCAGCAGCTTGCAGGGCTCCAAGGAGACCCAGTACTTC.

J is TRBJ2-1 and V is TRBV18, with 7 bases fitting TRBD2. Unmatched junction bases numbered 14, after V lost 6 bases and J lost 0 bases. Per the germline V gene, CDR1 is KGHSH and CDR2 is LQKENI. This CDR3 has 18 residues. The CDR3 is CASSPDPRTGGSYNEQFF. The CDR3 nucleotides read TGTGCCAGCTCGCCCGATCCCCGGACGGGGGGCTCCTACAATGAGCAGTTCTTC.

The CDR3 DNA follows: TGTGCCAGCAGTCCGCTCAGGGGATCTGACTATGGCTACACCTTC. Translating it yields CASSPLRGSDYGYTF. The V gene is TRBV2, the J gene TRBJ1-2; D perhaps matches TRBD1 (6 bases). The CDR3 has 15 residues. CDR1 and CDR2 from the germline V gene are SNHLY and FYNNEI. The V gene lost 5 bases and the J gene lost 3 bases, with 16 bases spanning the gap.

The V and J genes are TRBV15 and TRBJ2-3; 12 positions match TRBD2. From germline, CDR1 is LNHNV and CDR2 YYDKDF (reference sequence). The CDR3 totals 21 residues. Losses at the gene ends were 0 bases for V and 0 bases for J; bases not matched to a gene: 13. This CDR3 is CATSRDSRTSGEFSSTDTQYF. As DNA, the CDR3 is TGTGCCACCAGCAGAGATAGTCGGACTAGCGGGGAATTTTCTAGCACAGATACGCAGTATTTT.

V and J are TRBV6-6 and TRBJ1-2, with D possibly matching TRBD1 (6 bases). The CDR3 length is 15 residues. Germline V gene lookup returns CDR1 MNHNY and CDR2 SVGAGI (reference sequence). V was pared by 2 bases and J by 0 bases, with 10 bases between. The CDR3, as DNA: TGTGCCAGCAGTTACCCAGGACAGACTAACTATGGCTACACCTTC. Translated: CASSYPGQTNYGYTF.

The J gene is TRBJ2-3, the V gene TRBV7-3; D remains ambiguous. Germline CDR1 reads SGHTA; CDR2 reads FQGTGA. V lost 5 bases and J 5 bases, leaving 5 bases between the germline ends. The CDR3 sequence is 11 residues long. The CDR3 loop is CASSNRDTQYF. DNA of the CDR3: TGTGCCAGCAGCAACAGAGATACGCAGTATTTT.

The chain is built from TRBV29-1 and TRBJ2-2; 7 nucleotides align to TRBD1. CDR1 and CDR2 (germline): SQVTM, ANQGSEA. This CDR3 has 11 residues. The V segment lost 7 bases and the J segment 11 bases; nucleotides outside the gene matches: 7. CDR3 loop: CSGEQGKELFF. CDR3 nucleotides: TGCAGCGGGGAACAGGGGAAAGAGCTGTTTTTT.

This chain's CDR3 is CSVGQGAGTEAFF. Here the CDR3 DNA reads TGCAGCGTCGGACAGGGGGCGGGCACTGAAGCTTTCTTT. V usage is TRBV29-1 and J usage is TRBJ1-1; 11 bases map to TRBD1. The CDR3 loop spans 13 amino acids. The junction had 4 bases not matched to a gene; V was cut back by 6 bases and J by 4 bases. Germline CDR1 reads SQVTM; CDR2 reads ANQGSEA.

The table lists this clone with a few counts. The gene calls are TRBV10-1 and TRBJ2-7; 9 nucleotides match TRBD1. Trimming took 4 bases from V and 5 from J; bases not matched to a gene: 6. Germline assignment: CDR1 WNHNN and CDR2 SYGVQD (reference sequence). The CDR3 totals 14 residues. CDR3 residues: CASSVGTGFNEQYF. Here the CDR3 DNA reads TGCGCCAGCAGTGTTGGGACAGGGTTTAACGAGCAGTACTTC.

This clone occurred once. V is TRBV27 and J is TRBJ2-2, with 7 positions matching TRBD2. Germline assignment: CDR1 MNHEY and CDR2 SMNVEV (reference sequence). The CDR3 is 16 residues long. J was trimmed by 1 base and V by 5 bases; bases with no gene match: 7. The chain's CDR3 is CASSTRDYLNTGELFF. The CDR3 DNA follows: TGTGCCAGCAGTACCAGGGACTACCTGAACACCGGGGAGCTGTTTTTT.

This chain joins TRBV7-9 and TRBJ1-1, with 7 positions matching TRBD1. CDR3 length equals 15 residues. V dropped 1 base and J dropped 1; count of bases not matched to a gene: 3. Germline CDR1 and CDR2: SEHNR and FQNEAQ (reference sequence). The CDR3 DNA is TGTGCCAGCAGCTTAGGGGACAGCCAGAACACTGAAGCTTTCTTT. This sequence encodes CASSLGDSQNTEAFF. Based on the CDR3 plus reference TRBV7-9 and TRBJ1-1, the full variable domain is DTGVSQNPRHKITKRGQNVTFRCDPISEHNRLYWYRQTLGQGPEFLTYFQNEAQLEKSRLLSDRFSAERPKGSFSTLEIQRTEQGDSAMYLCASSLGDSQNTEAFFGQGTRLTVV.

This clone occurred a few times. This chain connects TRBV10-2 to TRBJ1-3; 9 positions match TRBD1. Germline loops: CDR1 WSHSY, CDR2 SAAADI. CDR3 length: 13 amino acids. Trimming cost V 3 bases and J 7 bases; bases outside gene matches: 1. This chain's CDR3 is CASSEQGANTIYF. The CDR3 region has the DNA TGCGCCAGCAGTGAACAGGGGGCGAACACCATATATTTT.

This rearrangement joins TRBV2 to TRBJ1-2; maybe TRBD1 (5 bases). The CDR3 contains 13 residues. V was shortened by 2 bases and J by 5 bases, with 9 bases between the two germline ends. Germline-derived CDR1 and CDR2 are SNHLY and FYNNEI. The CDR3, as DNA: TGTGCCAGCAGTGAATCGGCAGGGTATGGCTACACCTTC. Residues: CASSESAGYGYTF.

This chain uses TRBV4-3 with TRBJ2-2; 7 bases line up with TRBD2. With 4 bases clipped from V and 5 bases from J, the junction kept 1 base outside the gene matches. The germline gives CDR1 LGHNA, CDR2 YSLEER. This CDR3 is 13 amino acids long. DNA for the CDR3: TGCGCCAGCAGCCTCGGGGGGACCGGGGAGCTGTTTTTT. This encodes CASSLGGTGELFF.

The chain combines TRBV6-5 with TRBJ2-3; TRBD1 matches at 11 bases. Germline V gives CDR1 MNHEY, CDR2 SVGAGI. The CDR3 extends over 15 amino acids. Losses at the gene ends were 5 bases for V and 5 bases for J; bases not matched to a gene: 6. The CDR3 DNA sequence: TGTGCCAGCAGTCGGGGACAGGGGGGCCGAGATACGCAGTATTTT. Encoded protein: CASSRGQGGRDTQYF.

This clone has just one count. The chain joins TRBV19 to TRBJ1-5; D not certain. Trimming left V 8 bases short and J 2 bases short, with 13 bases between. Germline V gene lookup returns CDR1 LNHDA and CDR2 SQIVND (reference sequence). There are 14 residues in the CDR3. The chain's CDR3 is CASGVSGGNQPQHF. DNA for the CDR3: TGTGCCAGTGGGGTGTCCGGGGGCAATCAGCCCCAGCATTTT.

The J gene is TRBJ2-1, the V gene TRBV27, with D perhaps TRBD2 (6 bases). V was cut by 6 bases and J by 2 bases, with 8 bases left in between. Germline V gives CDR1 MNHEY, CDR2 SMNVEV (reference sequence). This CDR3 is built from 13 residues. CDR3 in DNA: TGTGCCAGCAGCTCGGGGGCCTACAATGAGCAGTTCTTC. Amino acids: CASSSGAYNEQFF.

DNA for the CDR3: TGTGCCAGCACCAATGGGGGACAATCTCCCTACGAGCAGTACTTC. As protein: CASTNGGQSPYEQYF. V and J are TRBV5-4 and TRBJ2-7; D is possibly TRBD1 (6 bases). Germline V gene sequence: CDR1 SGHNT, CDR2 YYREEE (reference sequence). The CDR3 totals 15 residues. V was cut by 6 bases and J by 2 bases, with 18 bases left in between.

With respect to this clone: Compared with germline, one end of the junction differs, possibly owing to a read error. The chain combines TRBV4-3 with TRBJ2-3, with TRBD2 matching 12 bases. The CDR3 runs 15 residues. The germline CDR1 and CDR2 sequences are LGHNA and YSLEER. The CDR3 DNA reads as TGCGCCAGCAGCGAGACTAGCGGGAGCACGGATACGCAGTATTTT. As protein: CASSETSGSTDTQYF.

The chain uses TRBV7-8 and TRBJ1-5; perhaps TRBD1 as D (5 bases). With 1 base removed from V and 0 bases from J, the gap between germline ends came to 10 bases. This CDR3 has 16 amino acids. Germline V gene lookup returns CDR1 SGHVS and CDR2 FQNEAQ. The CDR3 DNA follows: TGTGCCAGCAGCTTAGGACAGCAATATAGCAATCAGCCCCAGCATTTT. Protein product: CASSLGQQYSNQPQHF.

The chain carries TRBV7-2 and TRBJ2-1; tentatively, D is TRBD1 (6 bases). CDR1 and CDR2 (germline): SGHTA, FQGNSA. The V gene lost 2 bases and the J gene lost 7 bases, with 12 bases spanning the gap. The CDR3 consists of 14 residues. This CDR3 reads CASSLFQGFNEQFF. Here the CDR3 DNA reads TGTGCCAGCAGCTTATTTCAGGGGTTTAATGAGCAGTTCTTC.

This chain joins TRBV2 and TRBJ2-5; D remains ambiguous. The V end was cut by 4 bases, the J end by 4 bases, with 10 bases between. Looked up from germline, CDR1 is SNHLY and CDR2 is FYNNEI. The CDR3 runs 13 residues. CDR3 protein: CASSVEVGETQYF. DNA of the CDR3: TGTGCCAGCAGTGTTGAGGTAGGAGAGACCCAGTACTTC.